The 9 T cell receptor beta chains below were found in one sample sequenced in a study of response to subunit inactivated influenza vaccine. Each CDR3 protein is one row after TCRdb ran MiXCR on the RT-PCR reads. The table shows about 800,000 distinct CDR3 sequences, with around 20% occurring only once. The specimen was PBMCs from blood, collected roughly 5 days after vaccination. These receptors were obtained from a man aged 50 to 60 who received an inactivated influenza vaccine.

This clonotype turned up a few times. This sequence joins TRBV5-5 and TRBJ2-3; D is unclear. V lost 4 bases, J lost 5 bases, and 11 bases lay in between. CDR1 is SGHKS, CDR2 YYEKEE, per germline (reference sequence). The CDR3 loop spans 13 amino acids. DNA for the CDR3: TGTGCCAGCAGCCCGATGGAGTTAGATACGCAGTATTTT. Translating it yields CASSPMELDTQYF.

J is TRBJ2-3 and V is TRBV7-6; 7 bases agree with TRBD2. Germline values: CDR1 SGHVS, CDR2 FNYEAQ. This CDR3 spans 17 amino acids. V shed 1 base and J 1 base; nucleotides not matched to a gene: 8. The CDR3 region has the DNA TGTGCCAGCAGCTTAGGGTGGGGGGGAACTCGCACAGATACGCAGTATTTT. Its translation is CASSLGWGGTRTDTQYF.

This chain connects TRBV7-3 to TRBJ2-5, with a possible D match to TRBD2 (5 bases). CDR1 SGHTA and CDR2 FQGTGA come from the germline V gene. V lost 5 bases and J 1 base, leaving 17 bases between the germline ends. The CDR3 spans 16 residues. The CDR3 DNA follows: TGTGCCAGCAGCCTCCGGGATGGAACCCTCCAAGAGACCCAGTACTTC. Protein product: CASSLRDGTLQETQYF.

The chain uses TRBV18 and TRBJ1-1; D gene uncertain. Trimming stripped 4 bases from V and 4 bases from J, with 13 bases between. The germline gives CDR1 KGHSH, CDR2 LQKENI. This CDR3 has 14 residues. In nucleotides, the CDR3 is TGTGCCAGCTCACTTTTCAACGAGGGCACTGAAGCTTTCTTT. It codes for CASSLFNEGTEAFF.

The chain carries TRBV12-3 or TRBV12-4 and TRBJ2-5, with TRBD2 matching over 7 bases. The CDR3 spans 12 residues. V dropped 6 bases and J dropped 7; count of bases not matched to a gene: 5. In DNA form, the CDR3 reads TGTGCCAGCAGGCCGGGGAGGGGGACCCAGTACTTC. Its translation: CASRPGRGTQYF.

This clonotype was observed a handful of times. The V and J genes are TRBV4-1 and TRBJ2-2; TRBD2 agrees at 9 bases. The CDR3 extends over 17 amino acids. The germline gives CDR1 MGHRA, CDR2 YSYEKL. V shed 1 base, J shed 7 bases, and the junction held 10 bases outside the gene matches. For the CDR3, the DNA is TGCGCCAGCAGCCAAGCCACGCGGGGGGGCCGTGACGGGGAGCTGTTTTTT. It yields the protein CASSQATRGGRDGELFF.

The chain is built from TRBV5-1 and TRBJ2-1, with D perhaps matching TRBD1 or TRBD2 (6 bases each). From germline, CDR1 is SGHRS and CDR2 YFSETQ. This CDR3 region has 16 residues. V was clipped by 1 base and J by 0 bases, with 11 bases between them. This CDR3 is CASSLIGGNSYNEQFF. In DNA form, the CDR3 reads TGCGCCAGCAGCTTGATAGGGGGGAACTCCTACAATGAGCAGTTCTTC.

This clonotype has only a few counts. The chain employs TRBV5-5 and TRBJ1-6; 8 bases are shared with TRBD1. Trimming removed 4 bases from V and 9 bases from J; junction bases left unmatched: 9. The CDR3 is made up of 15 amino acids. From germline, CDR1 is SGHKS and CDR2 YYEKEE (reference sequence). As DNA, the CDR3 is TGTGCCAGCAGCCCGACGGGACAGGACGTTTCACCCCTCCACTTT. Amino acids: CASSPTGQDVSPLHF.

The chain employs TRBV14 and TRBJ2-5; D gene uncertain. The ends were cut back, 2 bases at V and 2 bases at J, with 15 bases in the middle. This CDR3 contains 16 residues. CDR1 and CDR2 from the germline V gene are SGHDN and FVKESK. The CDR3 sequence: CASSQLGNTRQETQYF. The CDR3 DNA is TGTGCCAGCAGCCAACTAGGGAATACCCGTCAAGAGACCCAGTACTTC.